One and the same sample provided the 3 T cell receptor beta chains below, sequenced in a study of T cell changes during pregnancy in multiple sclerosis. Clones were read by immunoSEQ multiplex PCR, and TCRdb kept only the in-frame ones, dropping some. The data contain approximately 70,000 clones, just over 90% of them singletons. The sequencing here drew on CD4+ T cells from peripheral blood mononuclear cells, taken before pregnancy. The receptors stem from a female donor with multiple sclerosis, enrolled in a pregnancy study.

The chain is built from TRBV6-1 and TRBJ2-3; TRBD1 matches at 12 bases. Trimming at V came to 8 bases and at J to 4 bases, leaving 4 bases not matched to a gene. The CDR3 runs to 14 residues. CDR1 MNHNS and CDR2 SASEGT come from the germline V gene. CDR3 DNA sequence: TGTGCCAGCTGGGACAGGGGGCAGGCAGATACGCAGTATTTT. It specifies CASWDRGQADTQYF.

The chain is built from TRBV7-2 and TRBJ1-2; 7 bases fit TRBD1. The CDR3 contains 15 residues. V dropped 5 bases and J dropped 6; count of bases not matched to a gene: 12. In germline, CDR1 is SGHTA, CDR2 FQGNSA. CDR3 sequence reads: CASSLKGGRSDGYTF. The DNA for the CDR3 is TGTGCCAGCAGCCTCAAAGGGGGCAGGAGCGATGGCTACACCTTC.

As regards this clone: Relative to the germline gene, one junction end is altered; a read error may explain this. The V call is TRBV7-9, the J call TRBJ1-1; 8 bases map to TRBD1. Germline lookup yields CDR1 SEHNR and CDR2 FQNEAQ (reference sequence). CDR3 length equals 15 residues. The CDR3 region has the DNA TGTGCCAGCAGCTTAGCGGACAGGGCGAACTCTGAAGCTTTCTTT. It specifies CASSLADRANSEAFF.